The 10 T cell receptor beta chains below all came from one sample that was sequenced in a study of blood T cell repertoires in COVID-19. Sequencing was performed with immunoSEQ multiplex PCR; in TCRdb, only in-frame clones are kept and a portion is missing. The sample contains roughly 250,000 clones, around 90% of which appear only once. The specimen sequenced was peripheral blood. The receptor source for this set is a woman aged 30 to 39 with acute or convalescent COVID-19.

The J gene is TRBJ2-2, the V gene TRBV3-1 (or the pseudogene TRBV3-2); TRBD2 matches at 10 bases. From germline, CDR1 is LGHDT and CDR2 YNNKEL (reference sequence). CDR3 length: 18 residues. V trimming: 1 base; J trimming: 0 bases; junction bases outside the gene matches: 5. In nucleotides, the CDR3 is TGTGCCAGCAGCCAAGTTCCCGGGACTAGCGCGAACACCGGGGAGCTGTTTTTT. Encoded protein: CASSQVPGTSANTGELFF.

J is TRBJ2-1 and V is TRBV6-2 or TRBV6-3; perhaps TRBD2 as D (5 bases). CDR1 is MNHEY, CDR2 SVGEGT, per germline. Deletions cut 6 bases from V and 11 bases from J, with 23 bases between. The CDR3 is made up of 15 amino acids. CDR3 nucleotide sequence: TGTGCCAGCAGCCCGCTGCTTAGCGTAGTGCACAAGCAGTTCTTC. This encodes CASSPLLSVVHKQFF.

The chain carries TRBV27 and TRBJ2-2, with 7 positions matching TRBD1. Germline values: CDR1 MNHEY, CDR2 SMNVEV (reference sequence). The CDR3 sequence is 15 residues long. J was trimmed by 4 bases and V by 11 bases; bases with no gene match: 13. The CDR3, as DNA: TGTGCCGCAAGTCTGCGAGGGGGCAGCACCGGGGAGCTGTTTTTT. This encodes CAASLRGGSTGELFF.

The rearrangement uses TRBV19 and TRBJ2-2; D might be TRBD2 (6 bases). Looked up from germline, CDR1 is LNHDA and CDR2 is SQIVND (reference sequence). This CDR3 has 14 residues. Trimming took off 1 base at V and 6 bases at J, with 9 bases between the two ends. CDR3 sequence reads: CASSIVGGAGELFF. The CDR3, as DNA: TGTGCCAGTAGTATAGTGGGGGGTGCCGGGGAGCTGTTTTTT.

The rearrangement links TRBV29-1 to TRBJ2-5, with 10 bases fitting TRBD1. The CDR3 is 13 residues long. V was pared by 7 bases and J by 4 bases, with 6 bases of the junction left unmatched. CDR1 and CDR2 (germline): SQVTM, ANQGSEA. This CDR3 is CSAMTGGVETQYF. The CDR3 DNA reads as TGCAGCGCCATGACAGGGGGCGTAGAGACCCAGTACTTC.

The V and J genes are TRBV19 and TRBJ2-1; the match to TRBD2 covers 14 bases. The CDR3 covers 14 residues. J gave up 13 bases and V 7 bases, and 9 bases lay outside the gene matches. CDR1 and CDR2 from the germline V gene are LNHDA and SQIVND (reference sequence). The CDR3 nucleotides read TGTGCCAGTACCCCGACTAGCGGGAGGGCCTCCCAGTTCTTC. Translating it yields CASTPTSGRASQFF.

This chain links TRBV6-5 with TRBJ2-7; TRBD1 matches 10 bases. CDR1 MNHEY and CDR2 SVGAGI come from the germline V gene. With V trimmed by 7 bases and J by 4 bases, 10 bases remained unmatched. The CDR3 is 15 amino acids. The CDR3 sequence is CASNRLGQGEYEQYF. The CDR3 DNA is TGTGCCAGCAACCGACTTGGACAGGGGGAGTACGAGCAGTACTTC.

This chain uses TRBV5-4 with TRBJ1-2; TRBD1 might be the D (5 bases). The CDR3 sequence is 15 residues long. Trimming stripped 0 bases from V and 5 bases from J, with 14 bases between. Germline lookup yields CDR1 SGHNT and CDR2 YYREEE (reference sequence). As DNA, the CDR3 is TGTGCCAGCAGCTTGGAACAGGCCTCTTGGTATGGCTACACCTTC. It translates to CASSLEQASWYGYTF.

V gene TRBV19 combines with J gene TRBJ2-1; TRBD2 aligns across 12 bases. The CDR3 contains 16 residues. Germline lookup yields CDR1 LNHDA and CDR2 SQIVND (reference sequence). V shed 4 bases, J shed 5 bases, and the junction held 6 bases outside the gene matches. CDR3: CASSRTSGVENNEQFF. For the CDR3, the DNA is TGTGCCAGTAGTAGGACTAGCGGGGTAGAGAACAATGAGCAGTTCTTC.

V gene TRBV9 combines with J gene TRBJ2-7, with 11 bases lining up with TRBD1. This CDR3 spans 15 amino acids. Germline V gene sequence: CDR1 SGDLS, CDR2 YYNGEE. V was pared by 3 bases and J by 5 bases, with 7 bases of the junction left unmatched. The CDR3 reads CASSETDRGLHEQYF. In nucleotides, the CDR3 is TGTGCCAGCAGCGAGACGGACAGGGGGCTTCACGAGCAGTACTTC.